This is a list of T cell receptor beta chains from one sample in a study of blood T cell repertoires in COVID-19. Only in-frame clones appear in the TCRdb table, and some are missing; sequencing was by immunoSEQ multiplex PCR. The repertoire holds 200,000 to 300,000 clones, approximately 90% seen once, with roughly 3.6% in the top ten. Material: peripheral blood. The source of these receptors is a woman in her 40s with acute or convalescent COVID-19. Both conserved end residues are part of each CDR3. The order of the fields is D gene, J gene, V gene, clone size, CDR3 DNA, CDR3 protein. D genes are given only for firm matches. A row's size may be missing; if present it is once, few, many or a size class.

>.|TRBJ1-5|TRBV6-1|.
TGTGCCAGCAGTGAGCAGGGCAATCAGCCCCAGCATTTT
CASSEQGNQPQHF
>TRBD1|TRBJ1-5|TRBV25-1|.
TGTGCCAGCAGTGAGGGGACAGGAAAGAATCAGCCCCAGCATTTT
CASSEGTGKNQPQHF
>.|TRBJ2-1|TRBV11-1|.
TGTGCCAGCAGCTTAGTGGGGGGTCACAATGAGCAGTTCTTC
CASSLVGGHNEQFF
>TRBD1|TRBJ2-5|TRBV27|.
TGTGCCAGCAGTGCCGACAGGGGGCGCGGGGAGACCCAGTACTTC
CASSADRGRGETQYF
>TRBD1|TRBJ1-2|TRBV5-6|.
TGTGCCAGCAGCTTGCGATTGGACAGGGTTAACTATGGCTACACCTTC
CASSLRLDRVNYGYTF
>.|TRBJ2-5|TRBV3-1/TRBV3-2|.
TGTGCCAGCAGCCAAGTCGTGTCCGAGACCCAGTACTTC
CASSQVVSETQYF
>TRBD2|TRBJ2-2|TRBV9|.
TGTGCCAGCAGCCCCCGGGGGGCGGGGGGCACCGGGGAGCTGTTTTTT
CASSPRGAGGTGELFF
>.|TRBJ2-3|TRBV18|.
TGTGCCAGCTCACCGCGGAACACAGATACGCAGTATTTT
CASSPRNTDTQYF
>.|TRBJ1-5|TRBV2|.
TGTGCCAGCTTTAGGTTCCTCGGGCAGCCCCAGCATTTT
CASFRFLGQPQHF
>.|TRBJ1-5|TRBV9|.
TGTGCCAGCAGCGTAGCTGAAGGAGGCCCCGTCGACCCCCAGCATTTT
CASSVAEGGPVDPQHF
>.|TRBJ1-4|TRBV30|.
TGTGCCTGGAGTGTCGTGTCCAATGAAAAACTGTTTTTT
CAWSVVSNEKLFF
>.|TRBJ1-1|TRBV9|.
TGTGCCAGCAGCGTACAGGACTTAGGGTACACTGAAGCTTTCTTT
CASSVQDLGYTEAFF
>.|TRBJ2-3|TRBV24-1|.
TGTGCCACCAGTGGCCGAGACAGCTGGAACACAGATACGCAGTATTTT
CATSGRDSWNTDTQYF
>TRBD1|TRBJ1-1|TRBV11-1|.
TGTGCCAGCAGACCACGACAGGGGGCTTTTACTGAAGCTTTCTTT
CASRPRQGAFTEAFF
>.|TRBJ1-1|TRBV7-2|.
TGTGCCAGCAGCTTAGGGGGGCGCACTGAAGCTTTCTTT
CASSLGGRTEAFF
>.|TRBJ2-2|TRBV19|.
TGTGCCACCCGCGATCTCAAACGGCTGTTTTTT
CATRDLKRLFF
>TRBD1|TRBJ1-4|TRBV19|.
TGTGCCAGTAGTGGGACAGCAACTAATGAAAAACTGTTTTTT
CASSGTATNEKLFF
>.|TRBJ1-2|TRBV10-2|.
TGCGCCAGCAGTGACACTAACTATGGCTACACCTTC
CASSDTNYGYTF
>.|TRBJ1-2|TRBV2|.
TGTGCCAGCAGTGAAGCGCAAGCGGGTTTAGATAGTGGCTACACCTTC
CASSEAQAGLDSGYTF
>TRBD1|TRBJ1-1|TRBV28|.
TGTGCCAGCAGTTCGCGACAGGGCGGCTCTGAAGCTTTCTTT
CASSSRQGGSEAFF
>TRBD2|TRBJ2-6|TRBV3-1/TRBV3-2|.
TGTGCCAGCAGCCGAAGGGTAGCGGGGGGTGGGGCCAACGTCCTGACTTTC
CASSRRVAGGGANVLTF
>TRBD1|TRBJ1-5|TRBV5-4|.
TGTGCCAGCAGGTCGACAGGGGATCAGCCCCAGCATTTT
CASRSTGDQPQHF
>.|TRBJ1-2|TRBV7-9|.
TGTGCCAGCAGCCCCACGGGGTTCCATTCCCTATATGGCTACACCTTC
CASSPTGFHSLYGYTF
>TRBD1|TRBJ1-2|TRBV12-5|.
TGTGCTAGTGGTTTGGGGGACAGGTATGGCTACACCTTC
CASGLGDRYGYTF
>.|TRBJ1-5|TRBV10-3|.
TGTGCCATCAGTGAGTCGAGGGAGGAGGACGGCAATCAGCCCCAGCATTTT
CAISESREEDGNQPQHF
>.|TRBJ1-2|TRBV5-1|.
TGCGCCAGCAGCTTGGGCGTCCACAACTATGGCTACACCTTC
CASSLGVHNYGYTF
>.|TRBJ1-1|TRBV29-1|.
TGCAGCGTTGTGCAGATGAACACTGAAGCTTTCTTT
CSVVQMNTEAFF
>TRBD1|TRBJ2-3|TRBV7-3|.
TGTGCCAGCAGCCTACAGGGGGTCGCGGCCGGGACAGATACGCAGTATTTT
CASSLQGVAAGTDTQYF
>TRBD1|TRBJ1-1|TRBV10-1|.
TGCGCCAGCAGACCTCAGGGGGCCCGGGACACTGAAGCTTTCTTT
CASRPQGARDTEAFF
>TRBD1|TRBJ1-2|TRBV2|.
TGTGCCAGCAGTGAGAGGGACAGGGTTGGCTATGGCTACACCTTC
CASSERDRVGYGYTF
>.|TRBJ1-2|TRBV7-9|.
TGTGCCAGCAGCCCACAAAACGGGGTACGTGGCTACACCTTC
CASSPQNGVRGYTF
>TRBD1|TRBJ1-2|TRBV29-1|.
TGCAGCGTTGAGGCCCGCGACAGGGGTTTACTCAATGGCTACACCTTC
CSVEARDRGLLNGYTF
>.|TRBJ2-2|TRBV6-4|.
TGTGCCAGCAGGGAATCAGGGTACACCGGGGAGCTGTTTTTT
CASRESGYTGELFF
>.|TRBJ2-5|TRBV19|.
TGTGCCAGTAAGCCGAGCAGGGGTAGAGAGACCCAGTACTTC
CASKPSRGRETQYF
>TRBD2|TRBJ2-3|TRBV5-1|.
TGCGCCAGCACCGGCACTAGCGGAACAGATACGCAGTATTTT
CASTGTSGTDTQYF
>.|TRBJ1-1|TRBV7-3|.
TGTGCCAGCAGCTTAAAGAGGTTACGGGACACTGAAGCTTTCTTT
CASSLKRLRDTEAFF
>TRBD1|TRBJ1-2|TRBV27|.
TGTGCCAGCAGTTTGGACAGGGCTGGCGCCGGCTACACCTTC
CASSLDRAGAGYTF
>.|TRBJ2-5|TRBV5-4|.
TGTGCCAGCAGCTTGGCCGAAGCGGAGTACCAAGAGACCCAGTACTTC
CASSLAEAEYQETQYF
>.|TRBJ2-3|TRBV5-4|.
TGTGCCAGCAGCTCGATAGAGCGGAATACGCAGTATTTT
CASSSIERNTQYF
>.|TRBJ1-6|TRBV27|.
TGTGCCAGCAGCCGGGGGGGAGGGGGTTCACCCCTCCACTTT
CASSRGGGGSPLHF
>.|TRBJ1-5|TRBV18|once
TGTGCCAGCTCACCGGGGCAGGGGCACAATCAGCCCCAGCATTTT
CASSPGQGHNQPQHF
>.|TRBJ1-1|TRBV5-1|.
TGCGCCAGCAGCTTACTAAGTAGCACTGAAGCTTTCTTT
CASSLLSSTEAFF
>.|TRBJ1-5|TRBV5-8|.
TGTGCCAGCAGTCCTTTGGGCACCAATCAGCCCCAGCATTTT
CASSPLGTNQPQHF